This T cell receptor (beta chain) was found in a study of blood T cell repertoires in COVID-19. Study information: COVID-19 samples from acute and convalescent phases originated in the United States, Italy and Spain. The cDNA or gDNA used as material had been derived from T cells, B-cell-depleted T cells, or PBMCs.

Original processing notes: Amplification with reference gene primers provided the estimates of nucleated cell counts. The assay was immunoSEQ multiplex PCR, and TCRdb's table has in-frame clones only and misses some. D and trimming come from the DNA, and the V and J calls and clone size come from that table. The repertoire holds 150,000 to 180,000 clones, with about 80% as singletons. The receptor comes from a woman between 55 and 75 years old with acute or convalescent COVID-19. The material sequenced was peripheral blood.

In DNA, the CDR3 is TGCGCCAGCAGCTTCACAGGGGTGGGTCAGCCCCAGCATTTT. It is translated as CASSFTGVGQPQHF. The chain employs TRBV5-1 and TRBJ1-5, with 7 bases matching TRBD1. Germline V gives CDR1 SGHRS, CDR2 YFSETQ. This CDR3 is 14 amino acids long. V lost 2 bases, J lost 6 bases, and 5 bases stayed unmatched.